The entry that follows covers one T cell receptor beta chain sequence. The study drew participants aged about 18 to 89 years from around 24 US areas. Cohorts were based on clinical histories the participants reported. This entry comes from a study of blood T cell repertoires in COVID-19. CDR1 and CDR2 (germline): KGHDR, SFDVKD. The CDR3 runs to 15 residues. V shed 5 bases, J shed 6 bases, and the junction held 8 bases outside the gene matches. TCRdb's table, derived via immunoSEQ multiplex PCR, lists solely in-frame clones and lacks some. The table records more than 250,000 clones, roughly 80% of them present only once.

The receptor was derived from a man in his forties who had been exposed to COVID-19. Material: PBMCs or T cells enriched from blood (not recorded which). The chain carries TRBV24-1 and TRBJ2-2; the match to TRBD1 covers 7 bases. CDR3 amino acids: CATSGQGDIPGELFF. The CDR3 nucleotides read TGTGCCACCAGTGGACAGGGAGATATCCCCGGGGAGCTGTTTTTT.